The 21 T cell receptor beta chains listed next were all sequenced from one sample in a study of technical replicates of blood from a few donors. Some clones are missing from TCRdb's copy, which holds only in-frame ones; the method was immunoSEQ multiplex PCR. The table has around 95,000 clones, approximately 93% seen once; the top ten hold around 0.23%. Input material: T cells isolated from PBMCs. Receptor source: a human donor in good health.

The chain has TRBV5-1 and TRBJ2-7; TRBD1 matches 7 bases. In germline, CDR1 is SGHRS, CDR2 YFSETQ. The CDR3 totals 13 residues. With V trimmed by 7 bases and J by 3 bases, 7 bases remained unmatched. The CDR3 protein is CASGGAGGYEQYF. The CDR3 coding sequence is TGCGCCAGCGGTGGGGCAGGGGGCTACGAGCAGTACTTC.

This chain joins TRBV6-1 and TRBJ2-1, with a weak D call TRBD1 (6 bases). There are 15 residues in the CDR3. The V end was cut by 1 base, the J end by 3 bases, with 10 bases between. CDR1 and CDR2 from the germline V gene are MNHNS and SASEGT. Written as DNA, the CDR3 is TGTGCCAGCAGTGAAGACAGGGCGGACTACAATGAGCAGTTCTTC. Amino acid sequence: CASSEDRADYNEQFF.

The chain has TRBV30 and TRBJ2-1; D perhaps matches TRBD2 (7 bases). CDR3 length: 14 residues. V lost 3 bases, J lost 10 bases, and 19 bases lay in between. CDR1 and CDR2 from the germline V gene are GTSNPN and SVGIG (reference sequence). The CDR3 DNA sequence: TGTGCCTGGAGGGGCAGGAATGGGGGGGCGGAGCAGTTCTTC. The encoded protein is CAWRGRNGGAEQFF.

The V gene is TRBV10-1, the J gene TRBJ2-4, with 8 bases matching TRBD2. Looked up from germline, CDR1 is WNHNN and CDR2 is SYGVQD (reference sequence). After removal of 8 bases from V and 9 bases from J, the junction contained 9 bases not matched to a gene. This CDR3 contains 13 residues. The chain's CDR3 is CASRPGLDGIQYF. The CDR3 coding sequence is TGCGCCAGCCGACCGGGACTAGACGGCATTCAGTACTTC.

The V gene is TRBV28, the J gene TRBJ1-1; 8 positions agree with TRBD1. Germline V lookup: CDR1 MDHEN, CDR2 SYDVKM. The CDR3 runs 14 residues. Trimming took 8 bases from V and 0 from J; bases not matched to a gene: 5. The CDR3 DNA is TGTGCCAGCGCAAGGACAGGGTTGAACACTGAAGCTTTCTTT. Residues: CASARTGLNTEAFF. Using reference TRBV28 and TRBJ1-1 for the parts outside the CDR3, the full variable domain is DVKVTQSSRYLVKRTGEKVFLECVQDMDHENMFWYRQDPGLGLRLIYFSYDVKMKEKGDIPEGYSVSREKKERFSLILESASTNQTSMYLCASARTGLNTEAFFGQGTRLTVV.

The CDR3 spells CASSLGTGIGGYTF. The CDR3 DNA reads as TGTGCCAGCAGCTTGGGGACAGGGATAGGCGGCTACACCTTC. The gene calls are TRBV5-6 and TRBJ1-2, with 8 bases identical to TRBD1. Per the germline V gene, CDR1 is SGHDT and CDR2 is YYEEEE. The CDR3 is made up of 14 amino acids. V dropped 0 bases and J dropped 8; count of bases not matched to a gene: 6.

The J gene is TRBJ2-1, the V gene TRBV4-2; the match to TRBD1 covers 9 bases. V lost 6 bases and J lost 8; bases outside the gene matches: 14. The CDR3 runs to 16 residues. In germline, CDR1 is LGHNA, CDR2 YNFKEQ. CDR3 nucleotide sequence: TGTGCCAGCAGTAATTTGGGGACAGGGTCTCCCCATGAGCAGTTCTTC. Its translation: CASSNLGTGSPHEQFF.

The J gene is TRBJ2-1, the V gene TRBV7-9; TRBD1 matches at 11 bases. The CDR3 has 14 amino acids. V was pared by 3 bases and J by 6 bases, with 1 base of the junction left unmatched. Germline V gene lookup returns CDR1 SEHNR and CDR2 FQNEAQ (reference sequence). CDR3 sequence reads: CASSFGTGGNEQFF. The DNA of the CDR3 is TGTGCCAGCAGCTTCGGGACAGGGGGCAATGAGCAGTTCTTC. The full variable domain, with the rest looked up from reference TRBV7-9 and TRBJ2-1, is DTGVSQNPRHKITKRGQNVTFRCDPISEHNRLYWYRQTLGQGPEFLTYFQNEAQLEKSRLLSDRFSAERPKGSFSTLEIQRTEQGDSAMYLCASSFGTGGNEQFFGPGTRLTVL.

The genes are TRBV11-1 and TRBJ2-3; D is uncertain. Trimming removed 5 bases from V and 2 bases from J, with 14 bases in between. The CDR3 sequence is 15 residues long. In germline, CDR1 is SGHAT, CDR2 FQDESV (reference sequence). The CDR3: CASSHNREITDTQYF. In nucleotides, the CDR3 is TGTGCCAGCAGCCACAACAGAGAAATCACAGATACGCAGTATTTT.

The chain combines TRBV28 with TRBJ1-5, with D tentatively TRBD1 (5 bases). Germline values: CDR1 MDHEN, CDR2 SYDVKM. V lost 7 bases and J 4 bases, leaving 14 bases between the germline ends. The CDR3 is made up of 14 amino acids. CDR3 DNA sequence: TGTGCCAGCACCCCCCAGGGACTTAATCAGCCCCAGCATTTT. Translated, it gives CASTPQGLNQPQHF.

The CDR3 DNA reads as TGTGCCAGCTCACCAACAGGGGCCTCCTACGAGCAGTACTTC. This sequence encodes CASSPTGASYEQYF. The chain has TRBV18 and TRBJ2-7, with 7 bases aligning to TRBD1. CDR3 length: 14 amino acids. Germline CDR1 is KGHSH and CDR2 is LQKENI. V trimming: 2 bases; J trimming: 0 bases; junction bases outside the gene matches: 1.

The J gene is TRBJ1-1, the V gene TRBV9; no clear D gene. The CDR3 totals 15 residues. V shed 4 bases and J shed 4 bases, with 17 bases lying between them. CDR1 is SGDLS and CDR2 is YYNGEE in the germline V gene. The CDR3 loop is CASSRFDASGTEAFF. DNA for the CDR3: TGTGCCAGCAGCCGATTCGACGCCTCGGGCACTGAAGCTTTCTTT.

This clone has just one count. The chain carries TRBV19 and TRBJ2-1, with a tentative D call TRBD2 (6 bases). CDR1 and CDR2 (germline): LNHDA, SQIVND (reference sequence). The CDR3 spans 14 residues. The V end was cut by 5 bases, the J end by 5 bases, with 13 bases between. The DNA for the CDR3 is TGTGCCAGTAGTTCCCGGGAGCTCAACAATGAGCAGTTCTTC. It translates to CASSSRELNNEQFF. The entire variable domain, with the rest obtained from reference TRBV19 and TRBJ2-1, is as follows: DGGITQSPKYLFRKEGQNVTLSCEQNLNHDAMYWYRQDPGQGLRLIYYSQIVNDFQKGDIAEGYSVSREKKESFPLTVTSAQKNPTAFYLCASSSRELNNEQFFGPGTRLTVL.

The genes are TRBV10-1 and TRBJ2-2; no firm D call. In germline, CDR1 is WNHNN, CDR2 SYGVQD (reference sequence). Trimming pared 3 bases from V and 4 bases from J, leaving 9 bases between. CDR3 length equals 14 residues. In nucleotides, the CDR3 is TGCGCCAGCAGTGACAGGTTACCCACCGGGGAGCTGTTTTTT. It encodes CASSDRLPTGELFF.

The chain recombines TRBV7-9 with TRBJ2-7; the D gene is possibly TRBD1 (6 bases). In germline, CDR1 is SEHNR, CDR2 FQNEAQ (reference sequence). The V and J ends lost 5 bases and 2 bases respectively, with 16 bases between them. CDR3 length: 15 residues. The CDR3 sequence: CASSPNRAQAYEQYF. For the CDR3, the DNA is TGTGCCAGCAGCCCGAACAGGGCTCAAGCCTACGAGCAGTACTTC.

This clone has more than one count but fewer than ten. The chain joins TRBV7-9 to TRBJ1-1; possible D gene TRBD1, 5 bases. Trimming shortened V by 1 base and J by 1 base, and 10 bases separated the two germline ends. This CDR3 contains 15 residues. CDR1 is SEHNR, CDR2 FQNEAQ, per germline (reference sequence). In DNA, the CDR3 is TGTGCCAGCAGCTTAGGGGAAAGGGGGAACACTGAAGCTTTCTTT. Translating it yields CASSLGERGNTEAFF.

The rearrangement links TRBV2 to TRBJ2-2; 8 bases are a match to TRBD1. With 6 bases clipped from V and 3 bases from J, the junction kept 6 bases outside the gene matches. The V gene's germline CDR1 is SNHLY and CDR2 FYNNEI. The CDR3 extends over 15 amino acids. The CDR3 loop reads CASSRDRKYTGELFF. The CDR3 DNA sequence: TGTGCCAGCAGCCGGGACAGGAAGTACACCGGGGAGCTGTTTTTT.

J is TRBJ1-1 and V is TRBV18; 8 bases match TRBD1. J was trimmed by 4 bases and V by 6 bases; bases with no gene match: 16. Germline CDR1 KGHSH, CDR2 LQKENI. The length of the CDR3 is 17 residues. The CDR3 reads CASSLLPTGGIGTEAFF. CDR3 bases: TGTGCCAGCTCCTTATTACCAACAGGGGGAATAGGCACTGAAGCTTTCTTT.

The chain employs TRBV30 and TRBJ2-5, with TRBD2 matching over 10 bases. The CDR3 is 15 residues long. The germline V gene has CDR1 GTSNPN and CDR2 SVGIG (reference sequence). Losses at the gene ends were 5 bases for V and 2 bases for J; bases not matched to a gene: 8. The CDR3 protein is CAWHSGTSVQETQYF. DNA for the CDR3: TGTGCCTGGCACTCCGGGACTAGCGTACAAGAGACCCAGTACTTC.

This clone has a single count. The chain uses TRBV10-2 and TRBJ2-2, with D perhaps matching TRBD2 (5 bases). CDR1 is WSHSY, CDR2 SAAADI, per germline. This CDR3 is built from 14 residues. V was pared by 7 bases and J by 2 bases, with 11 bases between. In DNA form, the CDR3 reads TGCGCCAGCACCGAGCGGCCAAACACCGGGGAGCTGTTTTTT. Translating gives CASTERPNTGELFF.

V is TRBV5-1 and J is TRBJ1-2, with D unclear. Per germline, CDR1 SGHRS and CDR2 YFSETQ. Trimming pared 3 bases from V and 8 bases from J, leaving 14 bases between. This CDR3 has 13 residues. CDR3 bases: TGCGCCAGCAGCTGGTCGGACCCGGGAGGCTACACCTTC. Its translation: CASSWSDPGGYTF.